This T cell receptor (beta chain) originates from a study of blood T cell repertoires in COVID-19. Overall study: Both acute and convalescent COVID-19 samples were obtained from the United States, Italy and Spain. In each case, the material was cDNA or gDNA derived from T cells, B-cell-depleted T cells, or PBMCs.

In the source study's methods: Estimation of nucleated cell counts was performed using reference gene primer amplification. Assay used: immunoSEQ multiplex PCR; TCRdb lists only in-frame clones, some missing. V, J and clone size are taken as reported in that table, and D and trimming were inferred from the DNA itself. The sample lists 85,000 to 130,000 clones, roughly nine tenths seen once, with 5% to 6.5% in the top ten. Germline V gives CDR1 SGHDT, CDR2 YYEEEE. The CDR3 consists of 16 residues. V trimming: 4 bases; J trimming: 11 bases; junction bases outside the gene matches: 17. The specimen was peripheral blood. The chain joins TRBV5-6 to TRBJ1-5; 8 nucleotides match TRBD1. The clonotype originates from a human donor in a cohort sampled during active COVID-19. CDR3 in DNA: TGTGCCAGCAGCCTTTCCAGGGGGCGGATAGGAGTGACCCAGCATTTT. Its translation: CASSLSRGRIGVTQHF.